This is a list of T cell receptor beta chains from one sample in a study of prognosis after radiotherapy for stage I lung cancer. TCRdb analysed the multiplex PCR reads with MiXCR anew, one entry per CDR3 protein. The sample consists of roughly 17,000 distinct CDR3 sequences, around 29% of them appearing once. Sample: PBMCs, taken before or after stereotactic body radiation therapy (not recorded which). Receptors originate from a donor over 45 with non-small cell lung cancer. CDR3s include the opening cysteine and the closing phenylalanine or tryptophan. Each record gives: J gene, D gene, V gene, CDR3 length, clone size, CDR3 DNA, CDR3 protein. A D gene is named only where the DNA matches it firmly. The size field is filled for only some rows; it gives once, few, many or a size class.

>TRBJ2-5|.|TRBV5-6|14|few
TGTGCCAGCAGCTTGGTTCTGTCGTGGGAGACCCAGTACTTC
CASSLVLSWETQYF
>TRBJ2-3|.|TRBV24-1|14|.
TGTGCAACCGCCAAGGGGTTAGGCACAGATACGCAGTATTTT
CATAKGLGTDTQYF
>TRBJ2-7|.|TRBV28|15|medium-sized
TGTGCCAGCAGTCGTTCATCCAGGGGAAGCCTCGAGCAGTACTTC
CASSRSSRGSLEQYF
>TRBJ2-5|.|TRBV12-3/TRBV12-4|16|many
TGTGCCAGCAGTTTAGCCAGGATGAGGGGCCAAGAGACCCAGTACTTC
CASSLARMRGQETQYF
>TRBJ2-2|TRBD1|TRBV19|15|many
TGTGCCAGTAGTATAGGGACAGGGCGCGCCGGGGAGCTGTTTTTT
CASSIGTGRAGELFF
>TRBJ2-7|.|TRBV4-2|16|.
TGTGCCAGCAGCCAAGGGGCCGGGGGCGCATCATACGAGCAGTACTTC
CASSQGAGGASYEQYF
>TRBJ2-7|TRBD2|TRBV2|15|.
TGTGCCAGCAGGCTAGAGCGGGGATGCTCCTATGAGCAGTACTTC
CASRLERGCSYEQYF
>TRBJ1-1|.|TRBV4-3|15|many
TGCGCCAGCAGCCAAGGCCTACAGGTAAACACTGAAGCTTTCTTT
CASSQGLQVNTEAFF
>TRBJ2-5|TRBD1|TRBV5-4|13|few
TGTGCCAGCAGCGGACAGGGGCAAGAGACCCAGTACTTC
CASSGQGQETQYF
>TRBJ2-1|TRBD2|TRBV4-1|19|.
TGCGCCAGCAGCCACCCAGGTCTGACTAGCGGGCCCCTTCGGAATGAGTATTTCTTC
CASSHPGLTSGPLRNEYFF
>TRBJ1-2|TRBD1|TRBV12-3/TRBV12-4|15|many
TGTGCCAGCAGTTTTCGGACAGGGATTGCCTATGGCTACACCTTC
CASSFRTGIAYGYTF
>TRBJ2-1|TRBD2|TRBV11-1|17|medium-sized
TGTGCCAGCAGCTTATGGACCCTAGCGGGAGGTTACAATGAGCAGTTCTTC
CASSLWTLAGGYNEQFF
>TRBJ2-2|TRBD2|TRBV9|17|many
TGTGCCAGCAGCGTAGGATCTAGCGGGAGAGGCACCGGGGAGCTGTTTTTT
CASSVGSSGRGTGELFF
>TRBJ1-1|.|TRBV7-3|14|many
TGTGCCAGCAGCTTAATTGCAGGGAGGACTGAAGCTTTCTTT
CASSLIAGRTEAFF
>TRBJ2-1|TRBD1|TRBV27|15|many
TGTGCCAGCAGTTTTACGGGACAGGGCCTCAATGAGCAGTTCTTC
CASSFTGQGLNEQFF
>TRBJ2-7|.|TRBV5-6|14|.
TGTGCCAGCAGCTTGGGGGGCGGATACTACGAGCAGAACTTC
CASSLGGGYYEQNF
>TRBJ1-6|.|TRBV9|15|many
TGTGCCAGCAGCCTCCGACCCTCAGATAATTCACCCCTCCACTTT
CASSLRPSDNSPLHF
>TRBJ1-3|.|TRBV6-2/TRBV6-3|16|many
TGTGCCAGCAGTTACTATCTGGACAGCTCTGGAAACACCATATATTTT
CASSYYLDSSGNTIYF
>TRBJ1-6|.|TRBV28|15|medium-sized
TGTGCCAGCAGACCTGACGACAGAGATAATTCACCCCTCCACTTT
CASRPDDRDNSPLHF
>TRBJ2-1|TRBD2|TRBV28|21|.
TGTGCAAGCAGTCTGCCCGCGGGGACTAGCGAGATCATTAGCTCCTACAATGAGCAGTTCTTC
CASSLPAGTSEIISSYNEQFF
>TRBJ2-7|.|TRBV7-9|14|once
TGTGCCAGCAGCTTAGAGGGAGGGGGCTACGGGCAGTACTTC
CASSLEGGGYGQYF
>TRBJ2-1|TRBD2|TRBV6-1|12|medium-sized
TGTGCCAGCAGTGGTCTAGCGGGGGAGCAGTTCTTC
CASSGLAGEQFF
>TRBJ2-3|TRBD2|TRBV18|18|few
TGTGCCAGCTCACCACCCCTAGCGGGAGGGCCGGACACAGATACGCAGTATTTT
CASSPPLAGGPDTDTQYF
>TRBJ2-5|.|TRBV5-8|12|many
TGTGCCAGCAGCCGACAGCAAGAGACCCAGTACTTC
CASSRQQETQYF
>TRBJ1-2|TRBD1|TRBV6-1|15|many
TGTGCCAGCAAAGAAGGGACAGGAAATAACTATGGCTACACCTTC
CASKEGTGNNYGYTF
>TRBJ2-1|.|TRBV6-5|16|many
TGTGCCAGCAGTTACTCTGGGTTAGGCTCCTACAATGAGCAGTTCTTC
CASSYSGLGSYNEQFF
>TRBJ2-2|TRBD1|TRBV19|14|many
TGTGCCAGCCTCCGGGACAGGGACACCGGGGAGCTGTTTTTT
CASLRDRDTGELFF
>TRBJ2-7|.|TRBV29-1|11|many
TGCAGCGTTAGTAGCGGTCTAGAGCAGTACTTC
CSVSSGLEQYF
>TRBJ2-7|.|TRBV5-6|14|.
TGTGCCAGCAGCTTGCTTACCAGGCTCTACGAGCAGTACTTC
CASSLLTRLYEQYF
>TRBJ1-1|TRBD1|TRBV11-1|15|many
TGTGCCAGCAGTTTCGGACAGGACACGAACACTGAAGCTTTCTTT
CASSFGQDTNTEAFF
>TRBJ2-1|.|TRBV7-2|15|many
TGTGCCAGCAGCTCAGCGGTGGGCTCCTACAATGAGCAGTTCTTC
CASSSAVGSYNEQFF